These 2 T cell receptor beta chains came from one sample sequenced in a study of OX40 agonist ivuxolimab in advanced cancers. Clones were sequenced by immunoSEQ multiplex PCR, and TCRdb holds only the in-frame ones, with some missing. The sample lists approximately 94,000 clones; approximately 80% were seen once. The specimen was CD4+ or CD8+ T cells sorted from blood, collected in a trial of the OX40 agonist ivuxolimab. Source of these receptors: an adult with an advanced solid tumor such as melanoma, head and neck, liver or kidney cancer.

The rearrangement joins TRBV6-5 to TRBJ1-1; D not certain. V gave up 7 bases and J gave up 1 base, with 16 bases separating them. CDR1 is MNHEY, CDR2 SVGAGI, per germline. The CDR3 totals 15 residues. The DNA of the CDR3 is TGTGCCAGCACCCTCGGAGGCAGTCGGAACACTGAAGCTTTCTTT. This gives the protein CASTLGGSRNTEAFF.

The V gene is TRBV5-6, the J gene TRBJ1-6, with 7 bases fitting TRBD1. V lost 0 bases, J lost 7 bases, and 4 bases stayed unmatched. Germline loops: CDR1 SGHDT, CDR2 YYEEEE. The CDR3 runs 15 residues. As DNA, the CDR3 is TGTGCCAGCAGCTTGGCCGGGGACAGCAATTCACCCCTCCACTTT. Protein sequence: CASSLAGDSNSPLHF.